Listed below are T cell receptor beta chains from one sample, sequenced in a study of siplizumab effects on memory and regulatory T cells. TCRdb's copy holds only in-frame clones and misses some; the assay was immunoSEQ multiplex PCR. The sample holds 85,000 to 130,000 clones, over 90% seen once. The sample consisted of Tregs sorted from blood. The receptor source for this set is a human donor in good health. CDR3s include the opening cysteine and the closing phenylalanine or tryptophan. A D gene is named only where the DNA matches it firmly. Size is omitted from some rows. Given values are once, few, many or a class for expanded clones.

- TRBJ1-1 TRBV15 - TGTGCCACCAGCAGAGGTCTGACCACTGAAGCTTTCTTT CATSRGLTTEAFF
TRBD1 TRBJ1-5 TRBV18 few TGTGCCAGCTCACCCGGACAGGGCAATCAGCCCCAGCATTTT CASSPGQGNQPQHF
TRBD2 TRBJ2-3 TRBV2 - TGTGCCAGCAACCAACTAGCGGGAGTGACAGATACGCAGTATTTT CASNQLAGVTDTQYF
- TRBJ1-2 TRBV21-1 - TGCCCTAACCTGGGACAGCTTTTCTTC CPNLGQLFF
- TRBJ1-5 TRBV7-2 - TGTGCCAGCAGCTTAGCGATAGGGGCAGGGCAGCCCCAGCATTTT CASSLAIGAGQPQHF
- TRBJ1-4 TRBV4-1 - TGCGCCAGCAGCCAAGAAATATCAAGGGGGGATGAAAAACTGTTTTTT CASSQEISRGDEKLFF
- TRBJ1-2 TRBV5-1 - TGCGCCAGCAGCTTGGCCCCCAGGGCATCTAACTATGGCTACACCTTC CASSLAPRASNYGYTF
TRBD1 TRBJ1-2 TRBV6-5 - TGTGCCAGCAGTCACACAGGGGGGCTCACCTTC CASSHTGGLTF
TRBD1 TRBJ1-2 TRBV28 - TGTGCCAGCAGTTGGAGGGGGCTGGACTATGGCTACACCTTC CASSWRGLDYGYTF
- TRBJ1-5 TRBV6-6 few TGTGCCAGCAGATACCTAAGGGGGGACAATCAGCCCCAGCATTTT CASRYLRGDNQPQHF
- TRBJ2-4 TRBV7-2 - TGTGCCAGCAGCTTTTCTTACATTCAGTACTTC CASSFSYIQYF
- TRBJ2-5 TRBV19 - TGTGCCAGTAGTGTTAATGCGGTGGGGAGGGAGACCCAGTACTTC CASSVNAVGRETQYF
- TRBJ2-1 TRBV11-3 - TGTGCCAGCAGCCCTACGACTAGTTTCTTGGCATATGAGCAGTTCTTC CASSPTTSFLAYEQFF
- TRBJ2-5 TRBV6-5 - TGTGCCAGCAGTTACTCGGTCGGTGGCAGGGCCAACTTC CASSYSVGGRANF
- TRBJ2-1 TRBV20-1 - TGCAGTGTCCACGGGGCTGAGCAGTTCTTC CSVHGAEQFF
- TRBJ1-5 TRBV7-9 - TGTGCCAGCAGCGACACCCGGCAGAATAGCAATCAGCCCCAGCATTTT CASSDTRQNSNQPQHF
TRBD1 TRBJ1-2 TRBV20-1 - TGCAGTGCAGGGGGCGGCTATGGCTACACCTTC CSAGGGYGYTF
TRBD2 TRBJ2-7 TRBV30 - TGTGCCTGGAGGCGGGGACTAACATACGAGCAGTACTTC CAWRRGLTYEQYF
- TRBJ1-2 TRBV6-6 - TGTGCCAGCACTCAAGTAGACAGAACCTCTGGCTACACCTTC CASTQVDRTSGYTF
- TRBJ2-3 TRBV2 - TGTGCCAGCAACACAGATACGCAGTATTTT CASNTDTQYF
TRBD2 TRBJ2-1 TRBV12-5 - TGTGCTAGTGGTTTGGGGGGACTAGTGGGCAATGAGCAGTTCTTC CASGLGGLVGNEQFF
- TRBJ1-3 TRBV30 - TGTGCCTGCGAAGGTGGGCAGGGAAACACCATATATTTT CACEGGQGNTIYF
- TRBJ2-1 TRBV6-5 - TGTGCCAGCAGTGGCGGCGGAGTCGCTGAGCAGTTCTTC CASSGGGVAEQFF
- TRBJ2-5 TRBV7-3 - TGTGCCAGCAGCCCAGGGATCGGAGAGACCCAGTACTTC CASSPGIGETQYF
TRBD2 TRBJ2-3 TRBV27 - TGTGCCAGCAGTTTAATAGCGGGAGTCACAGATACGCAGTATTTT CASSLIAGVTDTQYF
- TRBJ2-3 TRBV2 - TGTGCCAGCAGTGAACGGCGCGGGGCAGATACGCAGTATTTT CASSERRGADTQYF
TRBD2 TRBJ2-3 TRBV14 - TGTGCCAGCAGCCAAGATTTTAGTTCCTTGCGGGGGGGCTCCACAGATACGCAGTATTTT CASSQDFSSLRGGSTDTQYF
TRBD1 TRBJ1-2 TRBV19 - TGTGCCAGTAGTTCATTCAGCCGGGACAGGGGCTATGGCTACACCTTC CASSSFSRDRGYGYTF